This is a list of T cell receptor beta chains from one sample in a study of T cells in narcolepsy. The repertoire was sequenced with immunoSEQ multiplex PCR; TCRdb's copy has only in-frame clones and lacks some. The data show under 40,000 clones, with around 86% seen just once and 0.55% to 0.8% held by the top ten. Sequenced sample: memory (CD45RA-) CD4+ T cells from blood. The receptor source for this set is a human donor in good health. CDR3s include the opening cysteine and the closing phenylalanine or tryptophan. The D gene is left open where the match is weak. Only part of the rows carry a size: once, few, many, or a class if the clone is expanded.

NA | TRBJ1-5 | TRBV4-3 | NA | TGCGCCAGCAGCCAAGCCCTAACAGACAATCAGCCCCAGCATTTT | CASSQALTDNQPQHF
once | TRBJ1-4 | TRBV6-6 | TRBD1 | TGTGCCAGCCGGGACAGGGGTGAAAAACTGTTTTTT | CASRDRGEKLFF
NA | TRBJ2-1 | TRBV15 | NA | TGTGCCACCAGCAGACCATTAAATGAGCAGTTCTTC | CATSRPLNEQFF
NA | TRBJ2-7 | TRBV19 | NA | TGTGCCAGTAGTATAAGAGAGGACTACGAGCAGTACTTC | CASSIREDYEQYF
NA | TRBJ2-5 | TRBV9 | NA | TGTGCCAGCACCGCAGACGATACGGAGACCCAGTACTTC | CASTADDTETQYF
NA | TRBJ2-7 | TRBV15 | NA | TGTGCCACCGAAGATAGCTCCTACGAGCAGTACTTC | CATEDSSYEQYF
NA | TRBJ1-2 | TRBV25-1 | NA | TGTGCCAGCGTGGGTGGCAGGACGGGCTACACCTTC | CASVGGRTGYTF
NA | TRBJ2-3 | TRBV19 | TRBD1 | TGTGCCAGTAGTACGCGACAGGGGGGAGATACGCAGTATTTT | CASSTRQGGDTQYF
NA | TRBJ1-1 | TRBV6-1 | NA | TGTGCCAGCAGTGAAGCGCCCGGGGGCGGGCACACTGAAGCTTTCTTT | CASSEAPGGGHTEAFF
NA | TRBJ1-6 | TRBV9 | TRBD1 | TGTGCCAGCAGCGCACAGATCGGGACCCAGGGGGGGCCCCTCCACTTT | CASSAQIGTQGGPLHF
NA | TRBJ1-2 | TRBV2 | NA | TGTGCCAGCAGTACAGGGTATAGAAACTATGGCTACACCTTC | CASSTGYRNYGYTF
NA | TRBJ2-1 | TRBV11-2 | NA | TGTGCCAGCAGATCCCCCAGGGGACCCCGCCAGGAGCAGTTCTTC | CASRSPRGPRQEQFF
NA | TRBJ2-5 | TRBV7-9 | TRBD1 | TGTGCCAGCAGCTCCCCCGGGACAGGGCTCCAAGAGACCCAGTACTTC | CASSSPGTGLQETQYF
NA | TRBJ1-6 | TRBV21-1 | NA | TGTGCCAGCAGCGGCGGGATCCTAAATTCACCCCTCCACTTT | CASSGGILNSPLHF
NA | TRBJ1-5 | TRBV19 | NA | TGTGCCAGTACTCAGGACAAGAACGAACAAAGCAATCAGCCCCAGCATTTT | CASTQDKNEQSNQPQHF
NA | TRBJ2-1 | TRBV14 | TRBD2 | TGTGCCAGCAGCCATCGCTCCGGGACTAGGGGCGGGAATGAGCAGTTCTTC | CASSHRSGTRGGNEQFF
NA | TRBJ1-4 | TRBV2 | NA | TGTGCCAGCAGGCGGGACACAAATGAAAAACTGTTTTTT | CASRRDTNEKLFF
NA | TRBJ2-7 | TRBV10-3 | NA | TGTGCCATCAGTGAGGACCTTCCTTCCTACGAGCAGTACTTC | CAISEDLPSYEQYF
once | TRBJ1-5 | TRBV5-5 | NA | TGTGCCAGCAGCTTGTCGGGTGGAAATCAGCCCCAGCATTTT | CASSLSGGNQPQHF